Here is one TCR beta chain with its context. Generated by immunoSEQ multiplex PCR, the TCRdb table keeps only in-frame clones and is missing some. This table holds tens of thousands of clones, roughly 80% found once. This entry belongs to a study of blood T cell repertoires in COVID-19. J lost 2 bases, V lost 7 bases, and 6 bases had no gene match. Germline lookup yields CDR1 SEHNR and CDR2 FQNEAQ (reference sequence). The CDR3 covers 14 residues. The TCR comes from a human donor in a cohort sampled during active or convalescent COVID-19. The rearrangement links TRBV7-9 to TRBJ1-1; 8 bases are shared with TRBD1. Material: peripheral blood. The CDR3 here is CASIRQGLNTEAFF. The CDR3 coding sequence is TGTGCCAGCATCAGACAGGGGCTTAACACTGAAGCTTTCTTT.